One and the same sample provided the 7 T cell receptor beta chains below, sequenced in a study of cytomegalovirus exposure and HLA in healthy donors. Primers for the PCR totalled 60 Vbeta and 13 Jbeta. Clones were sequenced by immunoSEQ multiplex PCR, and TCRdb holds only the in-frame ones, with some missing. The sample shows around 140,000 clones, more than 55% of them seen only once. Sequencing used PBMCs. The receptors originated from a woman aged 60-75 years in good health and CMV-seronegative.

V usage is TRBV4-1 and J usage is TRBJ1-6; unclear D gene. The germline V gene encodes CDR1 MGHRA and CDR2 YSYEKL. This CDR3 contains 17 residues. Trimming cost V 1 base and J 2 bases, with 12 bases left between them. CDR3 in amino acids: CASSQVSVGAYNSPLHF. The CDR3 DNA reads TGCGCCAGCAGCCAAGTGTCAGTGGGCGCCTATAATTCACCCCTCCACTTT.

J is TRBJ1-1 and V is TRBV5-1, with no clear D. This CDR3 is built from 14 residues. Trimming stripped 5 bases from V and 0 bases from J, with 11 bases between. The germline V gene encodes CDR1 SGHRS and CDR2 YFSETQ. CDR3 amino acids: CASSIHGMNTEAFF. DNA for the CDR3: TGCGCCAGCAGTATACACGGGATGAACACTGAAGCTTTCTTT.

This clone has just a few counts. The J gene is TRBJ1-1, the V gene TRBV28; the match to TRBD1 covers 7 bases. With V trimmed by 4 bases and J by 4 bases, 15 bases remained unmatched. Germline V CDR1 and CDR2: MDHEN, SYDVKM. This CDR3 spans 17 amino acids. CDR3 nucleotides: TGTGCCAGCAGTTCATTGACAGGGAGACCTATGGGCACTGAAGCTTTCTTT. This translates into CASSSLTGRPMGTEAFF.

The chain uses TRBV10-3 and TRBJ2-7; TRBD1 agrees at 9 bases. The CDR3 totals 15 residues. Trimming took 3 bases from V and 4 from J; bases not matched to a gene: 7. CDR1 is ENHRY and CDR2 is SYGVKD in the germline V gene. CDR3 coding DNA: TGTGCCATCAGTGATCCCGGGACAGGGATATACGAGCAGTACTTC. It translates to CAISDPGTGIYEQYF.

The rearrangement links TRBV28 to TRBJ2-3, with 10 bases matching TRBD2. The CDR3 has 16 residues. Germline V gives CDR1 MDHEN, CDR2 SYDVKM. Unmatched junction bases numbered 8, after V lost 6 bases and J lost 2 bases. The CDR3 here is CASSPSLAGFTDTQYF. The CDR3 DNA reads as TGTGCCAGCAGCCCTTCACTAGCGGGGTTCACAGATACGCAGTATTTT.

The chain uses TRBV5-1 and TRBJ2-1; the D gene is possibly TRBD2 (5 bases). With 0 bases removed from V and 7 bases from J, the gap between germline ends came to 11 bases. The germline CDR1 and CDR2 sequences are SGHRS and YFSETQ. The CDR3 is 14 residues long. CDR3 nucleotide sequence: TGCGCCAGCAGCTTGGTAGTAGCGAAAAATGAGCAGTTCTTC. This encodes CASSLVVAKNEQFF.

The genes are TRBV9 and TRBJ2-3; the D is unclear. The CDR3 is 13 residues long. Per the germline V gene, CDR1 is SGDLS and CDR2 is YYNGEE. The V end lost 0 bases, the J end lost 3 bases, and 5 bases lay between the germline ends. In DNA form, the CDR3 reads TGTGCCAGCAGCGTAGCCGGGACAGATACGCAGTATTTT. Translation gives CASSVAGTDTQYF.